The entry that follows covers one TCR beta chain sequence. Its cognate antigen has yet to be identified. The data stem from a study of cytomegalovirus exposure and HLA in healthy donors (dated by TCRdb to the late 2010s). As for the study more broadly: An earlier analysis of some 600 of the donors reported 250 to 300 Gb of sequence data and 100 million to 120 million unique TCR beta sequences obtained from roughly 170 million T cells. Around 320 gigabases of sequencing data and roughly 90 million unique TCR sequences were included in an early release covering over 600 HLA-typed donors. Among the approximately 430 genotyped donors, 75% to 90% belonged to the genetic ancestry cluster associated with self-reported Caucasian donors. The study aimed to test whether signatures of past pathogen exposure could be identified by cataloging public T cell receptors. The study used immunosequencing to profile the T cell repertoires of 666 subjects and linked those repertoires to cytomegalovirus serostatus. Along with the roughly 670-subject first cohort, a separate validation cohort of some 130 different subjects was used. To predict cytomegalovirus infection status, the study brought together high-throughput TCR immunosequencing, statistical association of individual TCRs with disease status, and machine learning. A later analysis re-analyzed previously published TCR beta repertoires from 660 or so donors and added high-resolution HLA genotyping to study TCR occurrence patterns. Rather than using new phenotypic data, the later analysis identified candidate immune exposures from TCR beta sequences and from how often those sequences occurred across donors. An earlier analysis of some 500 of the donors used high-throughput TCR beta sequencing to judge whether each TCR beta V gene segment behaved as functional or pseudogenic. Donor age, sex, ethnicity and CMV serostatus were collected together with the repertoire data. In a later genetic analysis, genome-wide SNP genotypes for 398 of the 666 donors were used, and that subset was treated as a discovery cohort. Every repertoire in the discovery cohort had been generated on one and the same sequencing platform. Class I and class II HLA loci were covered by the typing at four-digit resolution. Typing coverage differed by locus: A, B, C, DRB1 and DQB1 were typed in about 629-640 donors, DQA1 in around 500, DPA1 in some 610, and DPB1 in 450 to 490. About five DR-DQ haplotypes were treated as single units for association and clustering because of strong linkage in the cohort. Across some 400 genotyped donors of the cohort, an average of about 200,000 unique TCR beta nucleotide sequences per donor were sequenced, and approximately 17% of those sequences were non-productive.

The CDR3 covers 15 residues, taking in both the cysteine and the phenylalanine. Only the CDR3 DNA is retained, 45 bases long and in frame from the first base. Between the V and J ends, shortened by 0 bases and 5 bases respectively, the junction contains 14 bases. The germline V gene yields SGHRS for CDR1 and YFSETQ for CDR2. The cohort comprised around 700 healthy bone marrow donors. At the time of sampling, all cohort members were nominally healthy, though unrecorded immune exposures were likely present. The donor was CMV seronegative and was included in the group of several hundred seronegative cohort members. A peripheral blood sample was provided by each donor, and peripheral blood mononuclear cells were used for TCR beta sequencing. Genomic DNA extraction from the blood cell samples was performed with the Qiagen DNeasy Blood Extraction Kit. General findings and caveats noted by the study authors: Strong co-occurrence of HLA alleles, especially DR and DQ, made assigning TCR associations to individual alleles difficult. Only TCR beta chains were sequenced in this cohort, and the absence of alpha or paired-chain data limited detectable features. Correlated functional status among segregating V segments might be attributable to linkage disequilibrium, but an unknown experimental factor could not be ruled out. In both the original and validation cohorts, the classifier was reported to diagnose cytomegalovirus status with high specificity and sensitivity. A further reported finding was that TCR beta sequences accurately predicted the HLA-A and HLA-B alleles for most subjects in the first cohort. At a false discovery rate of 0.05, a later analysis linked roughly 17,000 TCR beta sequences to specific HLA alleles. According to a later analysis, TCR association rates differed among HLA loci, with DRB1 alleles showing the most associated TCRs and HLA-C alleles showing the fewest. Because the 87-base-pair reads could not distinguish some IMGT-functional V segments, including TRBV6-2 and TRBV6-3, those segments were excluded. A later genetic analysis associated a missense DCLRE1C variant with V-gene and J-gene trimming of TCR beta chains, and an independent cohort replicated the association. It was suggested by the authors that the approach could potentially be generalized to other disease states and immunological phenotypes. The sequencing pipeline was judged likely to have produced a cluster of highly shared sequence variants as a technical artifact. A later genetic analysis reported fewer N-insertions in productive TCRs among donors in an Asian-associated ancestry cluster than the roughly 650-donor mean. An earlier analysis of roughly 570 of the donors showed that most TCR beta V segments appeared in productive rearrangements either about 87% or about 30% of the time, which broadly matched IMGT annotations. Most TCR sequences were seen in very few donors, while some public TCRs were found in many individuals. In a later analysis, HLA-associated TCR beta chains were found to be more clonally expanded and to have lower generation probabilities than equally common non-associated chains. HLA typing was unavailable for some donors at each locus, so association tests used only the typed subset. Several of the top co-occurrence clusters appeared to be linked to parvovirus B19, influenza, CMV and Epstein-Barr virus, according to a later analysis. For the cohort, immune exposure information was limited to CMV serostatus. In the study, approximately 160 TCR beta chains were listed as associated with cytomegalovirus. Most CMV-associated TCR beta chains appeared to be HLA-restricted in a later analysis, and the HLA associations seemed to be driven largely by CMV exposure. Because counts were too low, about 17 rarely observed V segments, including chromosome 9 orphons, were excluded from the earlier analysis of some 540 of the donors. In vitro tests confirmed that a few of the cytomegalovirus-associated TCR beta chains recognize cytomegalovirus antigens. Sequencing depth was assumed to be roughly uniform across donors in the presence/absence analyses, though that assumption may not hold.

To prepare the library, the immunoSEQ multiplex PCR assay was applied. For the multiplex PCR, a mixture combining 60 forward primers for TCR Vbeta segments and 13 reverse primers for TCR Jbeta segments was used. A multiplex PCR assay on genomic DNA amplified the CDR3 region of rearranged TCR beta genes. The amplified TCR beta libraries were sequenced on the Illumina HiSeq System as 87-base-pair reads. Concerning the study's data processing: In a later analysis, around 80 million unique TCR beta chains were counted across the roughly 610 repertoires, and roughly 10 million of these chains were shared by at least two donors. Raw reads were error-corrected and collapsed into unique sequences with a nearest-neighbor algorithm that merged closely related sequences to remove PCR and sequencing errors. Alignment of CDR3 sequences to IMGT reference sequences was used to assign V, D and J gene segments. For a sequence to be retained, a match of at least six nucleotides to both a V gene segment and a J gene segment was required. A rearrangement was called productive if the CDR3 had no stop codons and remained in frame with V and J, and every other rearrangement was called non-productive. Following IMGT convention, CDR3 was defined as the stretch from the second conserved V-encoded cysteine up to the conserved J-encoded phenylalanine. Sequences without an unambiguous match to a single V gene segment were excluded from the earlier analysis of a few hundred of the donors. In an earlier analysis of a few hundred of the donors, V segments were called functional above 56.7% productive rearrangements and were called segregating when the between-donor standard deviation exceeded 5%. To diagnose cytomegalovirus status from the catalog of TCR beta chain sequences, a statistical classification framework was built. In a later analysis, TCR nucleotide sequences were compared against IMGT/GENE-DB human TR gene sequences so that V and J genes could be assigned. A later analysis assigned CDR3 sequences and most-parsimonious VDJ recombination scenarios with the TCRdist pipeline. In a later analysis, every TCR beta chain was defined by the combination of its CDR3 amino acid sequence and its V-gene family, and reads without a unique V-gene family were dropped. A later analysis removed 550 to 650 highly shared, low-generation-probability nucleotide sequences to deal with suspected cross-contamination and a sequencing artifact. A later analysis calculated a clonal expansion index for each public chain from normalized within-repertoire ranks of inferred template counts. A later analysis computed generation probabilities with a VDJ recombination model fitted to out-of-frame rearrangements, and checked the results against IGoR. Hypergeometric tests were used in a later analysis to score TCR-TCR, TCR-HLA and TCR-CMV co-occurrence, with a repertoire-size bias correction applied to the TCR pairs. False discovery rates were estimated in a later analysis by permuting HLA or CMV assignments 20 times. In a later analysis, co-occurring TCRs were grouped using DBSCAN, with TCRdist sequence similarity added in when clustering inside HLA-allele-positive subsets. Repertoires with fewer than 30,000 or more than 120,000 public chains were left out of co-occurrence clustering, as were four to six repertoires with anomalous nucleotide sharing. In TCRdb, the immuneACCESS table is reduced to in-frame sequences with V and J assigned. These tables do not hold every clone; where another copy was compared, an unresolved V gene accounts for under half, and the others remain unexplained. The D gene and trimming were derived from the DNA, and the V and J assignments and clone size from that table. This sample's clone table shows 100,000 to 150,000 clones. The top ten clonotypes cover approximately 2.6% of the sample.

Recombination connected TRBV5-1 to TRBJ2-5, with the identity of the D gene unclear. Sequencing was carried out using PBMCs. The TCR originated in a man aged 25 to 45 in good health and CMV-seronegative. The CDR3 loop reads CASSLARLEGETQYF. In nucleotides, the sequence is TGCGCCAGCAGCTTGGCGCGGTTGGAAGGCGAGACCCAGTACTTC.